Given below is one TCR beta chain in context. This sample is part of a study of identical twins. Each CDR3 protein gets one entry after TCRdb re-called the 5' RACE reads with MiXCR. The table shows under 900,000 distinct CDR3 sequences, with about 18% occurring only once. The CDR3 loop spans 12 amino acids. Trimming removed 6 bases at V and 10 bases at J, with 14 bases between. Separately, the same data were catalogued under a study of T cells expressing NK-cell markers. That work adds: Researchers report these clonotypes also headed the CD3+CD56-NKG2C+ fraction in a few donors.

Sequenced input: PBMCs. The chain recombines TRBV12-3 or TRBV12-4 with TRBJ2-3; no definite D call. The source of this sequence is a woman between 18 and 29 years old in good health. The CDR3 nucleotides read TGTGCCAGCAGACCCCATTCCAGCCCGCAGTATTTT. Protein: CASRPHSSPQYF.